The sample holds one count of the clone carrying this TCR beta chain. These data are taken from a study of T cell responses to AZD1222 COVID-19 vaccine. Study information: Recipients boosted at about 4 weeks or about 12 weeks are pooled.

Clones were sequenced by immunoSEQ multiplex PCR, and TCRdb holds only the in-frame ones, with some missing. The sample yields some 120,000 clones, around 92% seen once. The receptor was derived from an adult in good health. The specimen was peripheral blood, collected on day 0 of AZD1222 vaccination.

The CDR3 DNA is TGTGCCAGCTCACCTCTGGACTCCGAATACAATGAGCAGTTCTTC. Residues: CASSPLDSEYNEQFF. The chain links TRBV18 to TRBJ2-1, with D perhaps matching TRBD2 (5 bases). The CDR3 runs to 15 residues. CDR1 and CDR2 from the germline V gene are KGHSH and LQKENI. With 3 bases removed from V and 4 bases from J, the gap between germline ends came to 13 bases.